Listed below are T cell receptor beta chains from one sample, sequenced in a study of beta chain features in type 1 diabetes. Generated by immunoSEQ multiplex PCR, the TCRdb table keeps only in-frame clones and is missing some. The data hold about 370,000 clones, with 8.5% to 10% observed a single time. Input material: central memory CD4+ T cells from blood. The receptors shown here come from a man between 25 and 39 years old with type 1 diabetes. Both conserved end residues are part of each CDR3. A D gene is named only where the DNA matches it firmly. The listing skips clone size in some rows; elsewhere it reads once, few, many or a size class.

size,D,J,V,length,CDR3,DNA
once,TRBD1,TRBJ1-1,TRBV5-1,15,CASSLGQGVNTEAFF,TGCGCCAGCAGCTTGGGGCAGGGGGTGAACACTGAAGCTTTCTTT
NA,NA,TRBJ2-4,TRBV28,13,CASSFGPRDIQYF,TGTGCCAGCAGTTTTGGACCGAGGGACATTCAGTACTTC
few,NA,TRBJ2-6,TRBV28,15,CASSLQGTGANVLTF,TGTGCCAGCAGTTTACAGGGTACTGGGGCCAACGTCCTGACTTTC
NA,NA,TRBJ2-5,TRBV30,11,CAAYKEETQYF,TGTGCCGCCTACAAAGAGGAGACCCAGTACTTC
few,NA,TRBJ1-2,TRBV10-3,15,CAISYSEVLSSGYTF,TGTGCCATCAGCTACAGTGAAGTCCTATCTAGTGGCTACACCTTC
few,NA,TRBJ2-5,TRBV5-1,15,CASSLLGLDQETQYF,TGCGCCAGCAGCTTGCTTGGACTGGACCAAGAGACCCAGTACTTC
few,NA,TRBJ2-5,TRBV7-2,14,CASSPGDRRETQYF,TGTGCCAGCAGCCCGGGGGACCGTCGGGAGACCCAGTACTTC
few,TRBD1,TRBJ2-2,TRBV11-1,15,CASSWDRGNTGELFF,TGTGCCAGCAGCTGGGACAGGGGAAACACCGGGGAGCTGTTTTTT
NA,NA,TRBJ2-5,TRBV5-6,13,CASIRMGSETQYF,TGTGCCAGCATAAGAATGGGAAGCGAGACCCAGTACTTC
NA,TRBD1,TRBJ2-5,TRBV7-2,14,CASSLGQGYETQYF,TGTGCCAGCAGCCTAGGACAGGGGTACGAGACCCAGTACTTC
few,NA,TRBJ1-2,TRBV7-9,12,CASSPPTQGYTF,TGTGCCAGCAGCCCCCCCACACAGGGTTACACCTTC
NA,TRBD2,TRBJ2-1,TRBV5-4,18,CASSPLVGTSETYNEQFF,TGTGCCAGCAGCCCCCTCGTCGGGACTAGCGAGACCTACAATGAGCAGTTCTTC
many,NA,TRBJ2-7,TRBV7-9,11,CASRAVGEQYF,TGTGCCAGTCGGGCGGTTGGCGAGCAGTACTTC
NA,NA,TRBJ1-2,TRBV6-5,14,CATTRDGANYGYTF,TGTGCCACGACTAGAGACGGAGCTAACTATGGCTACACCTTC
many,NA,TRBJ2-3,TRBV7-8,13,CASSFSEADTQYF,TGTGCCAGCAGCTTTTCCGAGGCAGATACGCAGTATTTT
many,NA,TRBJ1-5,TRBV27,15,CASSLSGGVGQPQHF,TGTGCCAGCAGTTTATCGGGGGGGGTAGGGCAGCCCCAGCATTTT
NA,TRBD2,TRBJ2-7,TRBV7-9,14,CASSFGLAEYEQYF,TGTGCCAGCAGCTTCGGGCTAGCGGAGTACGAGCAGTACTTC
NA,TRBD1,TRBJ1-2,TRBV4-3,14,CASSQAQGAPGYTF,TGCGCCAGCAGCCAAGCTCAGGGGGCGCCTGGCTACACCTTC
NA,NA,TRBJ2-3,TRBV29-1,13,CSVEGIAADTQYF,TGCAGCGTTGAAGGGATAGCGGCCGATACGCAGTATTTT
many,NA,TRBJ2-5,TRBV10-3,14,CAISEFADQETQYF,TGTGCCATCAGTGAGTTTGCGGATCAAGAGACCCAGTACTTC
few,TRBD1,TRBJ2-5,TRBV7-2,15,CASSLAGTGKETQYF,TGTGCCAGCAGCTTAGCGGGGACAGGGAAGGAGACCCAGTACTTC
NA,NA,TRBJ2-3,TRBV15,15,CATSRDAGTTDTQYF,TGTGCCACCAGCAGAGATGCGGGCACCACAGATACGCAGTATTTT
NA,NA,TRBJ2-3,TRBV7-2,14,CASSPSGGTDTQYF,TGTGCCAGCAGCCCTAGTGGGGGGACAGATACGCAGTATTTT
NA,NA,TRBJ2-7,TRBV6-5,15,CASSYSLVPSSEQYF,TGTGCCAGCAGCTACAGTTTGGTACCCTCGTCCGAGCAGTACTTC
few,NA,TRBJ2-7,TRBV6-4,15,CAISRGPRSSYEQYF,TGTGCCATCAGTCGGGGACCGCGATCCTCCTACGAGCAGTACTTC
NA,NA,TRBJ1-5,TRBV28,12,CASRTGSRPQHF,TGTGCCAGCAGGACAGGCAGTCGGCCCCAGCATTTT
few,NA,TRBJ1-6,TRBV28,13,CASSSGSDSPLHF,TGTGCCAGCAGCTCGGGGAGCGATTCACCCCTCCACTTT
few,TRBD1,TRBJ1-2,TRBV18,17,CASSPLGQGEGDSGYTF,TGTGCCAGCTCACCCCTGGGACAGGGAGAGGGAGATTCCGGCTACACCTTC
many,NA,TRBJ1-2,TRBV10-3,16,CAISESTAGDNYGYTF,TGTGCCATCAGTGAGTCGACGGCAGGGGACAACTATGGCTACACCTTC
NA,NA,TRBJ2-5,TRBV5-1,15,CASSLSSPSQETQYF,TGCGCCAGCAGCTTGTCTTCGCCAAGTCAAGAGACCCAGTACTTC
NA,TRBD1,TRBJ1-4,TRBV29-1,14,CSVVQGASNEKLFF,TGCAGCGTAGTACAGGGGGCGTCTAATGAAAAACTGTTTTTT
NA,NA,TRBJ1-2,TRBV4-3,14,CASSSPGGDYGYTF,TGCGCCAGCAGCTCGCCCGGTGGGGATTATGGCTACACCTTC
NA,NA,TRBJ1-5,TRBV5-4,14,CASSLAGLNQPQHF,TGTGCCAGCAGCTTGGCGGGGCTCAATCAGCCCCAGCATTTT
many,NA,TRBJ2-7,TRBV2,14,CASSVLRVGYEQYF,TGTGCCAGCAGTGTACTCAGGGTCGGCTACGAGCAGTACTTC
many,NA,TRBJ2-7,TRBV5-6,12,CASRRGSYEQYF,TGTGCCAGCAGAAGGGGCTCCTACGAGCAGTACTTC
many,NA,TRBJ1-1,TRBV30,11,CAWSPATEAFF,TGTGCCTGGAGTCCCGCCACTGAAGCTTTCTTT
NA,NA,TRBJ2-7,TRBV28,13,CASISSGPYEQYF,TGTGCCAGCATCTCGTCGGGGCCCTACGAGCAGTACTTC